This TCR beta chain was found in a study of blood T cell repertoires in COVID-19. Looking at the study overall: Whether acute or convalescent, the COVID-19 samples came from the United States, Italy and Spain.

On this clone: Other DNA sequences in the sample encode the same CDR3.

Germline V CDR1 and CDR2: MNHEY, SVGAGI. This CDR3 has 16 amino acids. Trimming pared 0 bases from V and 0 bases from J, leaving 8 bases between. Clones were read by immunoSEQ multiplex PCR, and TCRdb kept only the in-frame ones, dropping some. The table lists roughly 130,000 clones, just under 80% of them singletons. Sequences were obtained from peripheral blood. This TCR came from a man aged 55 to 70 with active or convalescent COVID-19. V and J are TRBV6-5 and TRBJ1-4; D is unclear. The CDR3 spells CASSYSPTPTNEKLFF. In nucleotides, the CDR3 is TGTGCCAGCAGTTACTCACCGACTCCAACTAATGAAAAACTGTTTTTT.